The next 15 T cell receptor beta chains were all read from a single sample in a study of blood T cell repertoires in COVID-19. The protocol was immunoSEQ multiplex PCR, while the TCRdb copy is restricted to in-frame clones and leaves out a portion. The table lists 55,000 to 90,000 clones, approximately 83% of them singletons, with about 5% in the top ten. Sequenced material: peripheral blood. The receptors were sampled from a woman aged 60-70 years with acute or convalescent COVID-19.

Here the CDR3 DNA reads TGCAGCGCCAGGACAGGCGGGACTGAAGCTTTCTTT. This codes for CSARTGGTEAFF. This chain links TRBV29-1 with TRBJ1-1, with TRBD1 identical over 7 bases. V shed 7 bases and J 5 bases; nucleotides not matched to a gene: 7. Germline-derived CDR1 and CDR2 are SQVTM and ANQGSEA. The CDR3 extends over 12 amino acids.

The chain has TRBV5-4 and TRBJ1-5; no firm D call. CDR1 SGHNT and CDR2 YYREEE come from the germline V gene (reference sequence). With 0 bases removed from V and 4 bases from J, the gap between germline ends came to 11 bases. The CDR3 is 15 amino acids. The CDR3 nucleotides are TGTGCCAGCAGCTTGGCAGGTGTCGAAAATCAGCCCCAGCATTTT. As protein: CASSLAGVENQPQHF.

The chain combines TRBV6-5 with TRBJ2-7, with D perhaps TRBD1 (5 bases). Germline V lookup: CDR1 MNHEY, CDR2 SVGAGI. The CDR3 totals 13 residues. With 5 bases removed from V and 1 base from J, the gap between germline ends came to 9 bases. This chain's CDR3 is CASSQGPSYEQYF. CDR3 coding DNA: TGTGCCAGCAGTCAGGGTCCATCCTACGAGCAGTACTTC.

A remark on this clone: Other DNA sequences in the sample encode the same CDR3. J is TRBJ1-1 and V is TRBV7-2; D unresolved. Germline CDR1 reads SGHTA; CDR2 reads FQGNSA. V was pared by 2 bases and J by 8 bases, with 6 bases between. This CDR3 has 11 amino acids. CDR3 amino acids: CASSLRREAFF. The CDR3 DNA reads TGTGCCAGCAGCTTACGCAGGGAAGCTTTCTTT.

The chain links TRBV9 to TRBJ1-1, with D perhaps matching TRBD1 (5 bases). Trimming removed 4 bases at V and 0 bases at J, with 13 bases between. Germline CDR1 and CDR2: SGDLS and YYNGEE. This CDR3 region has 15 residues. The CDR3 coding sequence is TGTGCCAGCAGCATCAATGGGGGGGTGAACACTGAAGCTTTCTTT. It specifies CASSINGGVNTEAFF.

The chain uses TRBV19 and TRBJ1-4; 7 bases align to TRBD1. CDR1 and CDR2 (germline): LNHDA, SQIVND (reference sequence). Trimming took 3 bases from V and 0 from J; bases not matched to a gene: 7. This CDR3 contains 17 residues. CDR3: CASSMTGKVSTNEKLFF. The CDR3 DNA follows: TGTGCCAGTAGTATGACAGGGAAGGTATCAACTAATGAAAAACTGTTTTTT.

This chain connects TRBV9 to TRBJ1-2, with a weak D call TRBD1 (5 bases). CDR1 SGDLS and CDR2 YYNGEE come from the germline V gene. CDR3 length: 13 residues. Trimming shortened V by 4 bases and J by 2 bases, and 9 bases separated the two germline ends. In DNA form, the CDR3 reads TGTGCCAGCAGCTTCCAGGGAAACTATGGCTACACCTTC. Its translation is CASSFQGNYGYTF.

This clone was seen more than once but under ten times. The chain combines TRBV6-6 with TRBJ1-2, with 10 positions matching TRBD1. V gave up 5 bases and J gave up 8 bases; unmatched junction bases: 11. The CDR3 has 15 residues. Per the germline V gene, CDR1 is MNHNY and CDR2 is SVGAGI (reference sequence). In nucleotides, the CDR3 is TGTGCCAGCAGTGCCGCCCGGGACAGGGGCATCGGCTACACCTTC. Protein product: CASSAARDRGIGYTF.

The gene calls are TRBV4-1 and TRBJ1-4; D might be TRBD1 (5 bases). The CDR3 runs to 14 residues. In germline, CDR1 is MGHRA, CDR2 YSYEKL. The germline V and J ends were trimmed by 2 bases and 7 bases, with 11 bases remaining between them. The CDR3 region is CASSQLGLGEKLFF. The CDR3 DNA follows: TGCGCCAGCAGCCAACTGGGGCTCGGTGAAAAACTGTTTTTT.

The J gene is TRBJ2-1, the V gene TRBV9; D ambiguous. Germline V gene data show CDR1 as SGDLS and CDR2 as YYNGEE. Trimming took 4 bases from V and 5 from J, leaving 13 bases between them. The CDR3 is 14 residues long. The CDR3 DNA reads TGTGCCAGCAGCAGGAGCCGGGTAAACAATGAGCAGTTCTTC. This gives the protein CASSRSRVNNEQFF.

The V call is TRBV6-6, the J call TRBJ2-1, with D perhaps matching TRBD1 (6 bases). The germline V gene encodes CDR1 MNHNY and CDR2 SVGAGI (reference sequence). Trimming shortened V by 2 bases and J by 2 bases, and 10 bases separated the two germline ends. The length of the CDR3 is 15 residues. DNA of the CDR3: TGTGCCAGCAGTTACGAGGCAGGGGCCTACAATGAGCAGTTCTTC. Translated: CASSYEAGAYNEQFF.

The V gene is TRBV11-2, the J gene TRBJ2-2; no definite D call. Germline V CDR1 and CDR2: SGHAT, FQNNGV. Trimming left V 1 base short and J 4 bases short, with 7 bases between. The CDR3 is 14 amino acids. This chain's CDR3 is CASSLGSGTGELFF. CDR3 nucleotide sequence: TGTGCCAGCAGCTTAGGGTCGGGCACCGGGGAGCTGTTTTTT.

In its sample, this clone was seen once. The chain combines TRBV5-1 with TRBJ2-5; TRBD2 aligns across 9 bases. The length of the CDR3 is 17 residues. Trimming removed 4 bases from V and 6 bases from J; junction bases left unmatched: 16. In germline, CDR1 is SGHRS, CDR2 YFSETQ. The CDR3 bases are TGCGCCAGCAGCCCCAGTGGGGCGGGGGGGCCGGGAAAGACCCAGTACTTC. This gives the protein CASSPSGAGGPGKTQYF. Full variable domain (outside the CDR3, taken from reference TRBV5-1 and TRBJ2-5): KAGVTQTPRYLIKTRGQQVTLSCSPISGHRSVSWYQQTPGQGLQFLFEYFSETQRNKGNFPGRFSGRQFSNSRSEMNVSTLELGDSALYLCASSPSGAGGPGKTQYFGPGTRLLVL.

The chain links TRBV7-2 to TRBJ2-3; 8 nucleotides match TRBD1. Trimming at V came to 2 bases and at J to 3 bases, leaving 4 bases not matched to a gene. The CDR3 covers 15 residues. Germline CDR1 is SGHTA and CDR2 is FQGNSA. CDR3 sequence (DNA): TGTGCCAGCAGCTTACAGGGGGCACTAACAGATACGCAGTATTTT. Its translation: CASSLQGALTDTQYF.

This clone was counted only a few times. The rearrangement links TRBV6-5 to TRBJ1-6; D is undetermined. The V end lost 6 bases, the J end lost 2 bases, and 11 bases lay between the germline ends. Per the germline V gene, CDR1 is MNHEY and CDR2 is SVGAGI. The CDR3 has 15 residues. This CDR3 is CASRLIIAYNSPLHF. CDR3 nucleotides: TGTGCCAGCAGGTTAATCATAGCCTATAATTCACCCCTCCACTTT.